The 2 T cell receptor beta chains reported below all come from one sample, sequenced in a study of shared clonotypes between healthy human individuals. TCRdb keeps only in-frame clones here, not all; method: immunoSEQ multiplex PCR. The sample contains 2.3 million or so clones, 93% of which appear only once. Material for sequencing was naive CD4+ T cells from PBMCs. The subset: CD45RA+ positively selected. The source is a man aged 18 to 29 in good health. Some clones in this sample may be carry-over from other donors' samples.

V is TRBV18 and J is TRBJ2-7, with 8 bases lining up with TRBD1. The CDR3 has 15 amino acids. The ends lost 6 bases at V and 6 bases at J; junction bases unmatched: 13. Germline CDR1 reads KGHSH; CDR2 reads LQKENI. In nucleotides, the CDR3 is TGTGCCAGCTCGGCAGGACAGGGAATCGGAGGCGAGCAGTACTTC. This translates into CASSAGQGIGGEQYF.

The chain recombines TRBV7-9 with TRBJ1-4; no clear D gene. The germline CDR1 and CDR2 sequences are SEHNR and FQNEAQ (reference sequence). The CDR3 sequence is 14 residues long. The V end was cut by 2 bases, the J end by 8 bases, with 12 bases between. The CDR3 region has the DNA TGTGCCAGCAGCTTAAAAGGAGGAGGCGAAAAACTGTTTTTT. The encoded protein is CASSLKGGGEKLFF. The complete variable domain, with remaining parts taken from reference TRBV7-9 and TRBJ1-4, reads DTGVSQNPRHKITKRGQNVTFRCDPISEHNRLYWYRQTLGQGPEFLTYFQNEAQLEKSRLLSDRFSAERPKGSFSTLEIQRTEQGDSAMYLCASSLKGGGEKLFFGSGTQLSVL.